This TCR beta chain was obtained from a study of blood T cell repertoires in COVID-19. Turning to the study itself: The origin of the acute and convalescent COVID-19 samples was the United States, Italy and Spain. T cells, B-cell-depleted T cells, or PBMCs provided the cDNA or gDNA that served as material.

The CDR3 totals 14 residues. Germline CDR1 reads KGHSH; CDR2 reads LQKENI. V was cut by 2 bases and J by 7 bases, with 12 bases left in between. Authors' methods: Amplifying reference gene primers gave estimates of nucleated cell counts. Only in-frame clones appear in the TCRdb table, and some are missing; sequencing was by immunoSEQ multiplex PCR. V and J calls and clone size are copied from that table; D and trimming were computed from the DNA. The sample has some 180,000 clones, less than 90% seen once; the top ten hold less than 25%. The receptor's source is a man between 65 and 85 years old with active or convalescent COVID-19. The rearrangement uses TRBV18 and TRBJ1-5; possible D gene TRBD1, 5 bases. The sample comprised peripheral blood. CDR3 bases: TGTGCCAGCTCACCATGGGGGGGGGACCAGCCCCAGCATTTT. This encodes CASSPWGGDQPQHF.